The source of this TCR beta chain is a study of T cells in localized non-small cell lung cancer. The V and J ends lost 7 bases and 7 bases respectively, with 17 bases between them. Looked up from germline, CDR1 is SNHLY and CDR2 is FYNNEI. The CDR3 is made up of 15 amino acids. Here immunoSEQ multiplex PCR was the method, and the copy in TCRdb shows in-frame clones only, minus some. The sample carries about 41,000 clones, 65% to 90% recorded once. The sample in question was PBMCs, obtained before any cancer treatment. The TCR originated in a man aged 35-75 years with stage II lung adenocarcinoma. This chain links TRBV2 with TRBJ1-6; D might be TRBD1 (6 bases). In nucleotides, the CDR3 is TGTGCCAGCATAATACAGGGAAGGGGGAATTCACCCCTCCACTTT. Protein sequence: CASIIQGRGNSPLHF. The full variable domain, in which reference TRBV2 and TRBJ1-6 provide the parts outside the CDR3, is EPEVTQTPSHQVTQMGQEVILRCVPISNHLYFYWYRQILGQKVEFLVSFYNNEISEKSEIFDDQFSVERPDGSNFTLKIRSTKLEDSAMYFCASIIQGRGNSPLHFGNGTRLTVT.